Sequencing of this TCR beta chain was carried out in a study of blood T cell repertoires in COVID-19. As for the study in general: The samples span acute and convalescent COVID-19 from the United States, Italy and Spain. Nucleic acid was either cDNA or gDNA, and it came from T cells, B-cell-depleted T cells, or PBMCs.

The CDR3 totals 17 residues. Germline-derived CDR1 and CDR2 are SGHTA and FQGNSA. J gave up 4 bases and V 6 bases, and 16 bases lay outside the gene matches. Original handling: Reference gene primer amplification in the assay estimated nucleated cell counts. Generated by immunoSEQ multiplex PCR, the TCRdb table keeps only in-frame clones and is missing some. V, J and clone size derive from that table, while D and trimming were established from the DNA sequence. The sample lists 150,000 to 180,000 clones; approximately 90% were seen once. This receptor was identified in a woman in her seventies with acute or convalescent COVID-19. The chain links TRBV7-2 to TRBJ1-2; 8 nucleotides agree with TRBD1. Source material: peripheral blood. This CDR3 is CASSSAGGTGGAYGYTF. The CDR3 DNA sequence: TGTGCCAGCAGTTCAGCTGGGGGGACAGGAGGGGCCTATGGCTACACCTTC.